Given below is one TCR beta chain in context. The sample belongs to a study of blood T cell repertoires in COVID-19. Losses at the gene ends were 4 bases for V and 9 bases for J; bases not matched to a gene: 8. Germline lookup yields CDR1 SGHAT and CDR2 FQNNGV. The CDR3 length is 15 residues. Per the original data handling: Amplification of reference gene primers provided the estimated nucleated cell counts. Clones were read by immunoSEQ multiplex PCR, and TCRdb kept only the in-frame ones, dropping some. That table gives V, J and clone size, and the DNA gave D and trimming. Of approximately 200,000 clones in the sample, roughly 84% were seen once.

Sequenced sample: peripheral blood. This receptor was taken from a man over 45 who had recovered from COVID-19. This sequence joins TRBV11-2 and TRBJ2-1; TRBD2 aligns across 11 bases. The CDR3 is CASSSDVAGGGEQFF. CDR3 DNA: TGTGCCAGCAGCTCGGACGTAGCGGGAGGGGGTGAGCAGTTCTTC. Drawing the rest from reference TRBV11-2 and TRBJ2-1, the complete variable domain is EAGVAQSPRYKIIEKRQSVAFWCNPISGHATLYWYQQILGQGPKLLIQFQNNGVVDDSQLPKDRFSAERLKGVDSTLKIQPAKLEDSAVYLCASSSDVAGGGEQFFGPGTRLTVL.